Each of the 19 T cell receptor beta chains below was sequenced from the same sample in a study of blood T cell repertoires in COVID-19. Profiling relied on immunoSEQ multiplex PCR, and the TCRdb table lists in-frame clones only, not all of them. There are about 180,000 clones in the sample; roughly nine tenths occur only once, and less than 3.5% lies in the top ten. The sample taken for sequencing was peripheral blood. These receptors all stem from a woman aged 25 to 39 with active or convalescent COVID-19.

V gene TRBV19 combines with J gene TRBJ1-2; D ambiguous. The CDR3 has 13 amino acids. Per the germline V gene, CDR1 is LNHDA and CDR2 is SQIVND (reference sequence). The germline V and J ends were trimmed by 3 bases and 7 bases, with 12 bases remaining between them. For the CDR3, the DNA is TGTGCCAGTAGTATCAGGCAGAGTGGTGGCTACACCTTC. Its protein product is CASSIRQSGGYTF. Using reference TRBV19 and TRBJ1-2 for the parts outside the CDR3, the full variable domain is DGGITQSPKYLFRKEGQNVTLSCEQNLNHDAMYWYRQDPGQGLRLIYYSQIVNDFQKGDIAEGYSVSREKKESFPLTVTSAQKNPTAFYLCASSIRQSGGYTFGSGTRLTVV.

A single count supports this clone. V and J are TRBV3-1 (or the pseudogene TRBV3-2) and TRBJ2-2, with 7 bases fitting TRBD2. Trimming took 1 base from V and 0 from J; bases not matched to a gene: 2. CDR1 and CDR2 from the germline V gene are LGHDT and YNNKEL (reference sequence). This CDR3 contains 16 residues. The CDR3 nucleotides read TGTGCCAGCAGCCAAGGGCTAGCGGCGAACACCGGGGAGCTGTTTTTT. Protein product: CASSQGLAANTGELFF.

The chain joins TRBV5-5 to TRBJ1-1, with 12 bases fitting TRBD1. The CDR3 spans 16 residues. The junction had 3 bases not matched to a gene; V was cut back by 0 bases and J by 3 bases. Germline V CDR1 and CDR2: SGHKS, YYEKEE (reference sequence). CDR3 coding DNA: TGTGCCAGCAGCTTGGAGGGACAGGGGGCTTACACTGAAGCTTTCTTT. Translation: CASSLEGQGAYTEAFF.

The chain joins TRBV19 to TRBJ2-1; 7 nucleotides line up with TRBD2. Germline V CDR1 and CDR2: LNHDA, SQIVND (reference sequence). J gave up 0 bases and V 5 bases, and 4 bases lay outside the gene matches. The length of the CDR3 is 15 residues. The CDR3: CASSVASGSYNEQFF. The CDR3 DNA sequence: TGTGCCAGTAGTGTGGCTAGCGGCTCCTACAATGAGCAGTTCTTC.

The chain is built from TRBV3-1 (or the pseudogene TRBV3-2) and TRBJ2-5, with D perhaps TRBD1 (5 bases). CDR1 and CDR2 from the germline V gene are LGHDT and YNNKEL (reference sequence). Trimming left V 6 bases short and J 4 bases short, with 6 bases between. This CDR3 comprises 11 residues. DNA of the CDR3: TGTGCCAGCAGAGGGGCAGAGACCCAGTACTTC. Translation gives CASRGAETQYF.

The CDR3 reads CASSPVGSGRKDTQYF. The CDR3 nucleotides read TGTGCCAGCAGCCCCGTCGGTAGCGGGAGAAAAGATACGCAGTATTTT. V is TRBV13 and J is TRBJ2-3; 9 bases fit TRBD2. The germline gives CDR1 PRHDT, CDR2 FYEKMQ (reference sequence). CDR3 size: 16 residues. The V and J ends lost 5 bases and 5 bases, in that order; junction bases with no gene match: 11.

Only a few counts were recorded for this clone. The rearrangement uses TRBV7-9 and TRBJ1-2, with TRBD1 matching 7 bases. V lost 4 bases to trimming and J lost 6 bases; unmatched junction nucleotides: 5. CDR3 length: 13 residues. CDR1 is SEHNR and CDR2 is FQNEAQ in the germline V gene (reference sequence). CDR3 nucleotide sequence: TGTGCCAGCAGCTCGACAGGGCCCGATGGCTACACCTTC. This translates into CASSSTGPDGYTF.

The CDR3 loop reads CASSGGFYARPQHF. The CDR3, as DNA: TGTGCCAGCTCCGGCGGGTTCTATGCCCGGCCCCAGCATTTT. This chain links TRBV6-9 with TRBJ1-5; D unresolved. The CDR3 spans 14 residues. Trimming removed 8 bases from V and 9 bases from J, with 20 bases in between. The V gene's germline CDR1 is MNHGY and CDR2 SVAAGI.

The rearrangement links TRBV2 to TRBJ1-6; tentatively, D is TRBD1 (5 bases). V was shortened by 2 bases and J by 3 bases, with 17 bases between the two germline ends. Germline V gene sequence: CDR1 SNHLY, CDR2 FYNNEI. The CDR3 length is 18 residues. The chain's CDR3 is CASSERGLGLNYNSPLHF. CDR3 in DNA: TGTGCCAGCAGTGAAAGGGGCCTCGGGTTAAACTATAATTCACCCCTCCACTTT.

The chain couples TRBV21-1 to TRBJ2-1; the table's D call, TRBD1, was not checked against the DNA. TRBV21-1 is a listed pseudogene. The CDR3 covers 13 residues. CDR3 DNA sequence: TGTGCCAGGAGGGGGCTGAGGTGCAATGAGCAGTTCTTC. Translated, it gives CARRGLRCNEQFF.

The chain couples TRBV21-1 to TRBJ1-5; the DNA was not used to check the table's D call, TRBD1. TRBV21-1 counts as a pseudogene. CDR3 size: 16 residues. CDR3 sequence reads: CASSKFTTGEYQPQHF. CDR3 sequence (DNA): TGTGCCAGCAGCAAATTTACGACAGGGGAGTATCAGCCCCAGCATTTT.

The chain has TRBV10-3 and TRBJ1-5; 7 nucleotides agree with TRBD1. Germline V gives CDR1 ENHRY, CDR2 SYGVKD. The CDR3 is made up of 13 amino acids. After removal of 7 bases from V and 5 bases from J, the junction contained 5 bases not matched to a gene. CDR3 DNA: TGTGCCATCAATGACAGGGAAGATCAGCCCCAGCATTTT. Amino acids: CAINDREDQPQHF.

The chain couples TRBV3-1 (or the pseudogene TRBV3-2) to TRBJ2-3; the D gene is possibly TRBD2 (6 bases). Germline CDR1 is LGHDT and CDR2 is YNNKEL (reference sequence). V lost 4 bases, J lost 4 bases, and 15 bases lay in between. This CDR3 contains 15 residues. CDR3 region: CASSPLGSQADTQYF. DNA for the CDR3: TGTGCCAGCAGCCCCCTCGGGAGTCAAGCAGATACGCAGTATTTT.

The chain's CDR3 is CASSVGPGGGYTF. The DNA for the CDR3 is TGTGCCAGCAGCGTTGGGCCCGGAGGTGGCTACACCTTC. The chain uses TRBV5-6 and TRBJ1-2; D unresolved. Germline assignment: CDR1 SGHDT and CDR2 YYEEEE. Trimming removed 4 bases at V and 7 bases at J, with 14 bases between. The length of the CDR3 is 13 residues. Together with reference TRBV5-6 and TRBJ1-2, the CDR3 gives the full variable domain: DAGVTQSPTHLIKTRGQQVTLRCSPKSGHDTVSWYQQALGQGPQFIFQYYEEEERQRGNFPDRFSGHQFPNYSSELNVNALLLGDSALYLCASSVGPGGGYTFGSGTRLTVV.

V usage is TRBV30 and J usage is TRBJ1-1; 7 nucleotides match TRBD1. V shed 3 bases and J 1 base; nucleotides not matched to a gene: 2. Germline values: CDR1 GTSNPN, CDR2 SVGIG (reference sequence). This CDR3 spans 13 amino acids. The CDR3 coding sequence is TGTGCCTGGAGGGGACAGCCGAACACTGAAGCTTTCTTT. Translated: CAWRGQPNTEAFF.

This chain connects TRBV19 to TRBJ1-5, with 12 bases lining up with TRBD1. The ends lost 9 bases at V and 4 bases at J; junction bases unmatched: 7. Germline V gene data show CDR1 as LNHDA and CDR2 as SQIVND (reference sequence). This CDR3 contains 15 residues. For the CDR3, the DNA is TGTGCCAGCGCCCCGGGACAGGGGGCAAATCAGCCCCAGCATTTT. This translates into CASAPGQGANQPQHF.

This clone is a singleton in its sample. The gene calls are TRBV5-1 and TRBJ1-2; 8 positions match TRBD1. J lost 8 bases, V lost 3 bases, and 9 bases had no gene match. The CDR3 has 14 residues. CDR1 is SGHRS, CDR2 YFSETQ, per germline. The CDR3 protein is CASSSPRTGPGYTF. The CDR3 DNA sequence: TGCGCCAGCAGCTCTCCGCGGACAGGGCCCGGCTACACCTTC.

This clone was found a few times. V usage is TRBV10-1 and J usage is TRBJ2-2, with 10 bases aligning to TRBD2. The CDR3 runs to 18 residues. The J segment lost 2 bases and the V segment lost 3 bases, leaving 9 bases of the junction unmatched. CDR1 WNHNN and CDR2 SYGVQD come from the germline V gene (reference sequence). The CDR3 sequence: CASSEAGLAGVNTGELFF. The CDR3 bases are TGCGCCAGCAGTGAAGCTGGGCTAGCGGGAGTAAACACCGGGGAGCTGTTTTTT.

V and J are TRBV24-1 and TRBJ2-1; perhaps TRBD1 as D (6 bases). Germline-derived CDR1 and CDR2 are KGHDR and SFDVKD. CDR3 length equals 14 residues. The V end lost 6 bases, the J end lost 3 bases, and 11 bases lay between the germline ends. The CDR3 reads CATSQGTNYNEQFF. The CDR3, as DNA: TGTGCCACCAGTCAGGGGACCAACTACAATGAGCAGTTCTTC.